The T cell receptor (beta chain) under discussion was sequenced for a study of T cells in Graves' hyperthyroidism and ophthalmopathy. Concerning this clonotype itself: The antigen remains undetermined.

Study-level findings and limits: Within blood appeared most thyroid clonotypes that had expanded above 0.001. Using 13 V-J features, a model discriminated ophthalmopathy from stable hyperthyroidism. Model output signaled ophthalmopathy a median roughly 6.1 months ahead of onset.

Those with hyperthyroidism were 18 to 65 years old, newly diagnosed, and ill for under 2 months. Germline CDR1 is MNHNS and CDR2 is SASEGT. The CDR3 is 12 residues long. The V end lost 6 bases, the J end lost 8 bases, and 13 bases lay between the germline ends. Amplified regions were TCR beta CDR3 sequences from RNA transcripts. RT-PCR in the first round (using the HTBI primer set) targeted the TCR CDR3. One entry per CDR3 protein, called by TCRdb with MiXCR from the multiplex PCR reads. This sample yields around 350,000 distinct CDR3 sequences, of which about a fifth are seen a single time; around 3.6% belongs to the top ten.

The material sequenced was blood. V usage is TRBV6-1 and J usage is TRBJ1-2; D unresolved. This sequence originates from a woman aged 18-29 years with Graves' hyperthyroidism. The CDR3 reads CASSTSGFGYTF. CDR3 sequence (DNA): TGTGCCAGCAGCACCTCAGGATTCGGCTACACCTTC.